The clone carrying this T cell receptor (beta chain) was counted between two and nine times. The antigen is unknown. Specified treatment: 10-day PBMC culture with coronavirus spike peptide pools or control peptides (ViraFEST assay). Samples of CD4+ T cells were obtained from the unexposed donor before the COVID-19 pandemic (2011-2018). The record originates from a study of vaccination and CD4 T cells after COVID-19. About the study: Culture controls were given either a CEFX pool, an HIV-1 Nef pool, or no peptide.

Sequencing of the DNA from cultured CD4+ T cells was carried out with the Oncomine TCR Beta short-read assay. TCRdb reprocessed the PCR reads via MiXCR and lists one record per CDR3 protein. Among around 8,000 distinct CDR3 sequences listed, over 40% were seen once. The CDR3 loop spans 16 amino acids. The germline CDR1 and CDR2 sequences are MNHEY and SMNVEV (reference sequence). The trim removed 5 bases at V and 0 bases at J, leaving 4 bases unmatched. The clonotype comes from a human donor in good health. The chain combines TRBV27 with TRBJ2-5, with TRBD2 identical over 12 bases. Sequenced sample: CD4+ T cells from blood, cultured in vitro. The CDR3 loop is CASSPTSGRYQETQYF. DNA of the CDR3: TGTGCCAGCAGTCCGACTAGCGGGAGATACCAAGAGACCCAGTACTTC.